This TCR beta chain derives from a study of T cells in localized non-small cell lung cancer. Only in-frame clones appear in the TCRdb table, and some are missing; sequencing was by immunoSEQ multiplex PCR. Of fewer than 45,000 clones detected, around nine tenths appear once; the ten largest clones hold roughly 2.5%. Trimming shortened V by 7 bases and J by 2 bases, and 15 bases separated the two germline ends. The CDR3 sequence is 15 residues long. CDR1 is MNHEY, CDR2 SVGAGI, per germline. The material was peripheral blood, obtained before any cancer treatment. The V call is TRBV6-5, the J call TRBJ1-5, with TRBD1 as a possible D gene (6 bases). This clonotype was sampled from a female donor at least 60 years old with stage I squamous cell lung carcinoma. The CDR3 nucleotides read TGTGCCAGCACCTCGGGGGGGGCAGGCAATCAGCCCCAGCATTTT. Its protein product is CASTSGGAGNQPQHF.